This TCR beta chain was recorded in a study of blood T cell repertoires in COVID-19. Study at large: Collection of acute and convalescent COVID-19 samples took place in the United States, Italy and Spain. Sources were T cells, B-cell-depleted T cells, or PBMCs; the material itself was cDNA or gDNA.

The CDR3 loop spans 13 amino acids. Germline V gene sequence: CDR1 SGDLS, CDR2 YYNGEE. The V gene lost 0 bases and the J gene lost 2 bases, with 6 bases spanning the gap. In the authors' methods: It was from reference gene primer amplification that nucleated cell counts were estimated. Only in-frame clones appear in the TCRdb table, and some are missing; sequencing was by immunoSEQ multiplex PCR. V and J calls and clone size follow that table, whereas D and trimming were derived from the DNA. The data hold around 46,000 clones, with around 86% observed a single time. The receptor's source is a human donor in a cohort sampled during active COVID-19. Sequenced input: peripheral blood. The chain is built from TRBV9 and TRBJ2-7; D is unresolved. The CDR3 protein is CASSVDYTYEQYF. CDR3 in DNA: TGTGCCAGCAGCGTAGATTATACCTACGAGCAGTACTTC. Complete variable domain (other parts from reference TRBV9 and TRBJ2-7): DSGVTQTPKHLITATGQRVTLRCSPRSGDLSVYWYQQSLDQGLQFLIQYYNGEERAKGNILERFSAQQFPDLHSELNLSSLELGDSALYFCASSVDYTYEQYFGPGTRLTVT.